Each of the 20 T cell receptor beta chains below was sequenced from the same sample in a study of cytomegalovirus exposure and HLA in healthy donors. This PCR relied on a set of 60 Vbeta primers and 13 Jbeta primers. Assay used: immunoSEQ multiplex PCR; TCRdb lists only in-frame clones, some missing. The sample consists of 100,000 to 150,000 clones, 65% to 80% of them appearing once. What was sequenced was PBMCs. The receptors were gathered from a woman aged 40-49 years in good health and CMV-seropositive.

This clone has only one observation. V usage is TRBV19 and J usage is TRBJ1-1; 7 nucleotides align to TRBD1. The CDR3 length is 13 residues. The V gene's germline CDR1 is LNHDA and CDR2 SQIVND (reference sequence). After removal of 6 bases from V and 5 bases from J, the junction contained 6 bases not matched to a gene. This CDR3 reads CASSYRGGTEAFF. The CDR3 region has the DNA TGTGCCAGTAGCTACAGGGGTGGAACTGAAGCTTTCTTT.

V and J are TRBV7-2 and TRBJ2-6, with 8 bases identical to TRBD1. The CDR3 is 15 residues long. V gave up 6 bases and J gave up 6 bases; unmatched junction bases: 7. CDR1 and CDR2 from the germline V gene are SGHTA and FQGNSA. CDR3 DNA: TGTGCCAGCAGTCAGGGGGCTTTGAAGGCCAACGTCCTGACTTTC. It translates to CASSQGALKANVLTF.

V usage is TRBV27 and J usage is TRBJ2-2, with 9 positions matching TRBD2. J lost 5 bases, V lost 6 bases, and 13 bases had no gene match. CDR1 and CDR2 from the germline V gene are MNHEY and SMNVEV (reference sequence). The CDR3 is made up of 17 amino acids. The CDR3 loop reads CASRGRGSGSGTGELFF. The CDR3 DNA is TGTGCCAGCAGGGGGCGGGGTAGCGGGAGCGGGACCGGGGAGCTGTTTTTT.

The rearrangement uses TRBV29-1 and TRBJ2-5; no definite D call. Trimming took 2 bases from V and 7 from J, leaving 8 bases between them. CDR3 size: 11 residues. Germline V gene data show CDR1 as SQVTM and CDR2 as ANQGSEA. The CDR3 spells CSVEPPGTQYF. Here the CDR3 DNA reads TGCAGCGTTGAACCCCCGGGGACCCAGTACTTC.

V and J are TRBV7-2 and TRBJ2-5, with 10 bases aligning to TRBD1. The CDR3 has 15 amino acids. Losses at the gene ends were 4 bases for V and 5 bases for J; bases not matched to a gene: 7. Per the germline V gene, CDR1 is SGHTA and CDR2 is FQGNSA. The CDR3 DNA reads TGTGCCAGCAGCTCGACAGGGGGCGAGGGTGAGACCCAGTACTTC. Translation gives CASSSTGGEGETQYF.

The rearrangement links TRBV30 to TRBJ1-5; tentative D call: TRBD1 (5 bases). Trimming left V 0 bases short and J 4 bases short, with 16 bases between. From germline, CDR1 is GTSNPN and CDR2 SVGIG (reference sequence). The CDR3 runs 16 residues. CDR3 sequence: CAWSVRGGADNQPQHF. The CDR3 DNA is TGTGCCTGGAGTGTACGTGGAGGGGCAGATAATCAGCCCCAGCATTTT.

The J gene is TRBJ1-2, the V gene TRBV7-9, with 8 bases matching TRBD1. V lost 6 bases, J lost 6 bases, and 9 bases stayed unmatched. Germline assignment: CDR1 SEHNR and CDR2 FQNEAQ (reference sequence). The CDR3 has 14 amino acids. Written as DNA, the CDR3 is TGTGCCAGCAGTTCGATTGGACAGGGTCATGGCTACACCTTC. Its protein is CASSSIGQGHGYTF.

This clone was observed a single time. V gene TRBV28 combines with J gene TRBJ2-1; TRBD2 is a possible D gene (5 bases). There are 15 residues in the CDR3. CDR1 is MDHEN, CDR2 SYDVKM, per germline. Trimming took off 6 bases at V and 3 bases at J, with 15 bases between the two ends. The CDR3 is CASSPPKRIYNEQFF. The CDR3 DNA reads TGTGCCAGCAGCCCGCCTAAGCGGATCTACAATGAGCAGTTCTTC.

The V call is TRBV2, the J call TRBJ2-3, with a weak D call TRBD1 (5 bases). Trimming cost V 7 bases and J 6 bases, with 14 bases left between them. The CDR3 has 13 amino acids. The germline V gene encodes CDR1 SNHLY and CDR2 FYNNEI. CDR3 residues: CASTDPPGDTQYF. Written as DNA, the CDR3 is TGTGCCAGCACGGACCCTCCAGGGGATACGCAGTATTTT.

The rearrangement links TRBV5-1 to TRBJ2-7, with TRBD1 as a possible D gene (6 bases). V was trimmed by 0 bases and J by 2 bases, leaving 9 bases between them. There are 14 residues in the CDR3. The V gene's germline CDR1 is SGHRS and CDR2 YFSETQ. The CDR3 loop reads CASSLDKGAYEQYF. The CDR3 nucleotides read TGCGCCAGCAGCTTGGATAAGGGGGCCTACGAGCAGTACTTC. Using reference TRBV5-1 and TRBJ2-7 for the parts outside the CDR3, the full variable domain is KAGVTQTPRYLIKTRGQQVTLSCSPISGHRSVSWYQQTPGQGLQFLFEYFSETQRNKGNFPGRFSGRQFSNSRSEMNVSTLELGDSALYLCASSLDKGAYEQYFGPGTRLTVT.

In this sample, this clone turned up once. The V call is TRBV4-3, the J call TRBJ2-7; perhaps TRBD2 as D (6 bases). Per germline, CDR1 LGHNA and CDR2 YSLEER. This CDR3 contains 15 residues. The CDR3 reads CARGSGGRERYEQYF. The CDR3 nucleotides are TGCGCAAGAGGGTCGGGCGGGCGGGAAAGGTACGAGCAGTACTTC.

This chain's CDR3 is CASNRANEKLFF. CDR3 sequence (DNA): TGTGCCAGCAACAGAGCTAATGAAAAACTGTTTTTT. The chain combines TRBV2 with TRBJ1-4; D unclear. The V end was cut by 7 bases, the J end by 3 bases, with 6 bases between. The V gene's germline CDR1 is SNHLY and CDR2 FYNNEI. The CDR3 covers 12 residues.

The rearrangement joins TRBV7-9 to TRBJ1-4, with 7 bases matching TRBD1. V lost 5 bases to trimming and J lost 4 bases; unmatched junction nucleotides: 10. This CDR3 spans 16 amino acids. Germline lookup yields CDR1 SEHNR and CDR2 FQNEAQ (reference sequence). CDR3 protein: CASSPGPGQHNEKLFF. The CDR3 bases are TGTGCCAGCAGCCCTGGACCGGGACAGCATAATGAAAAACTGTTTTTT.

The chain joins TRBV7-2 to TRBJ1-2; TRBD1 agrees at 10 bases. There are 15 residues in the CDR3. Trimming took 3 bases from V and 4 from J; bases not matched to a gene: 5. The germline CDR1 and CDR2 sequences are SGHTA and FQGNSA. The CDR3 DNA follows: TGTGCCAGCAGCTTCGGACAGGGGGGAGGCTATGGCTACACCTTC. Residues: CASSFGQGGGYGYTF. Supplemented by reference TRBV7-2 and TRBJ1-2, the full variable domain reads GAGVSQSPSNKVTEKGKDVELRCDPISGHTALYWYRQSLGQGLEFLIYFQGNSAPDKSGLPSDRFSAERTGGSVSTLTIQRTQQEDSAVYLCASSFGQGGGYGYTFGSGTRLTVV.

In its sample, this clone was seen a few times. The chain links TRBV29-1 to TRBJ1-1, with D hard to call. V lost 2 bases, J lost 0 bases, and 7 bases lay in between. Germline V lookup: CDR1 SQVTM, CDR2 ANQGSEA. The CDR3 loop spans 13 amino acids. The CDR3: CSVERRMNTEAFF. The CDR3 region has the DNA TGCAGCGTTGAAAGGAGAATGAACACTGAAGCTTTCTTT.

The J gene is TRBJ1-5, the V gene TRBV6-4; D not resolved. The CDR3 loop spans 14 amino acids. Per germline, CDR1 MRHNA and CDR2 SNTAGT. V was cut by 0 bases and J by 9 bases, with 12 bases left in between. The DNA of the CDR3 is TGTGCCAGCAGTGACTCAGGCGGGCTGGGGCCCCAGCATTTT. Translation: CASSDSGGLGPQHF.

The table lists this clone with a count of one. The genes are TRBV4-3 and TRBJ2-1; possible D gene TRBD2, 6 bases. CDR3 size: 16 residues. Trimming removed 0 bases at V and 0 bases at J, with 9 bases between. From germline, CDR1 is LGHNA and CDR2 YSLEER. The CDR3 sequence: CASSQEPGLSYNEQFF. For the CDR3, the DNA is TGCGCCAGCAGCCAAGAACCGGGACTCTCCTACAATGAGCAGTTCTTC.

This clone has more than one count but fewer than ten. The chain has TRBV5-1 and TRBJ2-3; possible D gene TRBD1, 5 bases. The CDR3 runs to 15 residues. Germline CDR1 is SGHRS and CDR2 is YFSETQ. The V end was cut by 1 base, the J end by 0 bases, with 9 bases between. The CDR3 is CASSLQGASTDTQYF. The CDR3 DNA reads TGCGCCAGCAGCTTGCAAGGGGCGAGCACAGATACGCAGTATTTT.

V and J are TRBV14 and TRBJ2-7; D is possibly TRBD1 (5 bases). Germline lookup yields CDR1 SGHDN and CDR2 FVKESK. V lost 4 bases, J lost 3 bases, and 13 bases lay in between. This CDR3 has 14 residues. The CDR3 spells CASSRDSIYYEQYF. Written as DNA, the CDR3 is TGTGCCAGCAGCCGTGACAGCATTTACTACGAGCAGTACTTC.

The CDR3 sequence: CASGTGNYGYTF. As DNA, the CDR3 is TGTGCCAGCGGGACAGGGAACTATGGCTACACCTTC. The chain combines TRBV2 with TRBJ1-2, with 9 bases aligning to TRBD1. CDR1 is SNHLY and CDR2 is FYNNEI in the germline V gene. This CDR3 spans 12 amino acids. The V segment lost 8 bases and the J segment 2 bases; nucleotides outside the gene matches: 0. Full variable domain (remainder filled in from reference TRBV2 and TRBJ1-2): EPEVTQTPSHQVTQMGQEVILRCVPISNHLYFYWYRQILGQKVEFLVSFYNNEISEKSEIFDDQFSVERPDGSNFTLKIRSTKLEDSAMYFCASGTGNYGYTFGSGTRLTVV.